The 7 T cell receptor beta chains listed next were all sequenced from one sample in a study of blood T cell repertoires in COVID-19. Repertoires were generated with immunoSEQ multiplex PCR, while TCRdb's copy carries only in-frame clones and drops some. The sample records approximately 400,000 clones, over 65% being singletons. Sequenced material: peripheral blood. Receptors were obtained from a human donor with acute or convalescent COVID-19. The donor label of this sample is uncertain.

The CDR3: CASSFHSNYNEQFF. The DNA of the CDR3 is TGTGCCAGCAGCTTCCACAGTAACTACAATGAGCAGTTCTTC. V is TRBV11-2 and J is TRBJ2-1; D unclear. Germline lookup yields CDR1 SGHAT and CDR2 FQNNGV. The CDR3 is 14 residues long. V gave up 3 bases and J gave up 3 bases, with 9 bases separating them.

A few counts support this clone. The chain has TRBV2 and TRBJ1-2, with 8 bases that match TRBD1. Trimming removed 6 bases from V and 6 bases from J; junction bases left unmatched: 6. Germline V gene sequence: CDR1 SNHLY, CDR2 FYNNEI. This CDR3 is built from 13 residues. CDR3 protein: CASRDRGMDGYTF. CDR3 DNA: TGTGCCAGCAGAGACAGGGGAATGGATGGCTACACCTTC.

The table lists this clone with a count of one. The chain combines TRBV4-1 with TRBJ2-7; 11 nucleotides align to TRBD2. Germline CDR1 is MGHRA and CDR2 is YSYEKL. The CDR3 is 15 residues long. V was pared by 3 bases and J by 2 bases, with 3 bases of the junction left unmatched. In nucleotides, the CDR3 is TGCGCCAGCAGCCAGGGACTAGCGGACCCCTACGAGCAGTACTTC. Translating gives CASSQGLADPYEQYF.

This clone was counted only a few times. V and J are TRBV7-2 and TRBJ1-2; the match to TRBD1 covers 9 bases. Germline V CDR1 and CDR2: SGHTA, FQGNSA. There are 15 residues in the CDR3. J gave up 8 bases and V 5 bases, and 12 bases lay outside the gene matches. The CDR3 coding sequence is TGTGCCAGCAGCCAGTCCCGGGACAGGGTTGGCGGCTACACCTTC. This gives the protein CASSQSRDRVGGYTF. The variable domain in full, with the rest retrieved from reference TRBV7-2 and TRBJ1-2, is GAGVSQSPSNKVTEKGKDVELRCDPISGHTALYWYRQSLGQGLEFLIYFQGNSAPDKSGLPSDRFSAERTGGSVSTLTIQRTQQEDSAVYLCASSQSRDRVGGYTFGSGTRLTVV.

The J gene is TRBJ2-3, the V gene TRBV21-1; the table's D call TRBD1 went unverified against the DNA. TRBV21-1 is a recognized pseudogene. The CDR3 totals 14 residues. In nucleotides, the CDR3 is TGTGCCAGCAGCAAAGAATTGTACAGGGGTACGCAGTATTTT. Translating gives CASSKELYRGTQYF.

The chain links TRBV28 to TRBJ2-1, with TRBD2 as a possible D gene (5 bases). The CDR3 consists of 12 residues. Germline-derived CDR1 and CDR2 are MDHEN and SYDVKM. With 6 bases removed from V and 6 bases from J, the gap between germline ends came to 9 bases. The CDR3 here is CASRPTSNEQFF. CDR3 DNA sequence: TGTGCCAGCAGGCCTACTAGCAATGAGCAGTTCTTC.

The gene calls are TRBV4-1 and TRBJ2-1; possibly TRBD2 for D (6 bases). Deletions cut 3 bases from V and 6 bases from J, with 12 bases between. Germline V gives CDR1 MGHRA, CDR2 YSYEKL. This CDR3 has 14 residues. Here the CDR3 reads CASSQEAGINEQFF. CDR3 DNA: TGCGCCAGCAGCCAGGAGGCGGGAATCAATGAGCAGTTCTTC.